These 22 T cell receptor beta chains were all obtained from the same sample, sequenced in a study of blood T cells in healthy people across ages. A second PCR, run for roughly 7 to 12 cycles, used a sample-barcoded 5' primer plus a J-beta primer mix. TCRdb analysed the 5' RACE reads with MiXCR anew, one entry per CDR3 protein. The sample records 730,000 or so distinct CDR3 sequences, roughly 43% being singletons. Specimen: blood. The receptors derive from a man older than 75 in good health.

CDR3 protein: CAWSPGQGQETQYF. The CDR3 region has the DNA TGTGCCTGGAGTCCAGGACAGGGACAAGAGACCCAGTACTTC. V is TRBV30 and J is TRBJ2-5, with TRBD1 matching over 8 bases. This CDR3 comprises 14 residues. From germline, CDR1 is GTSNPN and CDR2 SVGIG (reference sequence). Trimming removed 2 bases from V and 2 bases from J; junction bases left unmatched: 4.

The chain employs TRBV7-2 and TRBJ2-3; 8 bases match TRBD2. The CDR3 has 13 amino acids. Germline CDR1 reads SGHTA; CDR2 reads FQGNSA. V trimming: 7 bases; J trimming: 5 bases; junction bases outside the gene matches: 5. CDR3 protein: CASKREIRDTQYF. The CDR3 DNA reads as TGTGCCAGCAAGCGGGAGATCAGAGATACGCAGTATTTT.

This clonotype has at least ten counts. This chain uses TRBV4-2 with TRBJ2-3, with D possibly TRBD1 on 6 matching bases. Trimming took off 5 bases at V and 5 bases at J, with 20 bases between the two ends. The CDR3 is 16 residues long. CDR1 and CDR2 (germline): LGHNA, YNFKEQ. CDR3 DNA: TGTGCCAGCAGCTCGCAACCCAGGGGTGATGTAGATACGCAGTATTTT. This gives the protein CASSSQPRGDVDTQYF.

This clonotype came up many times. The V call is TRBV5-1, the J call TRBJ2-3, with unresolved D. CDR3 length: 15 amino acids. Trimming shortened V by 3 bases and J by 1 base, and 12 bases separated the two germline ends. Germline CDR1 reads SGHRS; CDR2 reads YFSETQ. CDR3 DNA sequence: TGCGCCAGCAGCTCGACTCCTCTCCGCACAGATACGCAGTATTTT. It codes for CASSSTPLRTDTQYF.

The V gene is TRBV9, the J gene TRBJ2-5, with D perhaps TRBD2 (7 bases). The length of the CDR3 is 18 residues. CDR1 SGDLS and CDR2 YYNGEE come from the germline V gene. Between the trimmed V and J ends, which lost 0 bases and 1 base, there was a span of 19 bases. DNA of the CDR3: TGTGCCAGCAGCGTAGCTTGGCGGGGCGGGGGCTTCCAAGAGACCCAGTACTTC. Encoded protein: CASSVAWRGGGFQETQYF.

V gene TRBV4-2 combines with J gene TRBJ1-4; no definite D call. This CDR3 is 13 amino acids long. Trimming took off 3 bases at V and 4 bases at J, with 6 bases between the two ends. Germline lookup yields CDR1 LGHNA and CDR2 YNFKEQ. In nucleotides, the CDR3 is TGTGCCAGCAGCCACAGGAATAATGAAAAACTGTTTTTT. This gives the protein CASSHRNNEKLFF.

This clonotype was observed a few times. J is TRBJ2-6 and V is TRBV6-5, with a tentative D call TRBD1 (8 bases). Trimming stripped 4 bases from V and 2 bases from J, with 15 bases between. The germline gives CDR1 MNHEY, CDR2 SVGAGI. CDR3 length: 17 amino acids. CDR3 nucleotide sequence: TGTGCCAGCAGTTCACGACAGGGGAGGGCTGGGGCCAACGTCCTGACTTTC. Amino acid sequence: CASSSRQGRAGANVLTF.

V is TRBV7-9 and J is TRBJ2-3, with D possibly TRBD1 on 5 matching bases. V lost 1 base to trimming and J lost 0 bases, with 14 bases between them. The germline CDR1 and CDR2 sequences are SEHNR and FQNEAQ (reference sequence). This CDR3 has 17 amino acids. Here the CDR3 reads CASSLVVAGASTDTQYF. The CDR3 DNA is TGTGCCAGCAGCTTAGTAGTAGCTGGGGCGAGCACAGATACGCAGTATTTT.

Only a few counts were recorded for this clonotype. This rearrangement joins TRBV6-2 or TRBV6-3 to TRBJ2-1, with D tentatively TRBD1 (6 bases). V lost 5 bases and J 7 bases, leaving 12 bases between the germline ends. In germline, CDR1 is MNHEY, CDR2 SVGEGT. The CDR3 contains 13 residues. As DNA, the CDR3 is TGTGCCAGCAGTAGGTTCCAGGGGAATGAGCAGTTCTTC. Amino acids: CASSRFQGNEQFF.

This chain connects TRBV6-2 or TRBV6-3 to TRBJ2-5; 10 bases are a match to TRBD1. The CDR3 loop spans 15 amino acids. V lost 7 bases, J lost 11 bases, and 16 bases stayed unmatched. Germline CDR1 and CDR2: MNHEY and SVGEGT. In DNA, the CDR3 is TGTGCCAGCACCGACGGGGGGACAGGGGACAATGAGCAGTACTTC. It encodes CASTDGGTGDNEQYF.

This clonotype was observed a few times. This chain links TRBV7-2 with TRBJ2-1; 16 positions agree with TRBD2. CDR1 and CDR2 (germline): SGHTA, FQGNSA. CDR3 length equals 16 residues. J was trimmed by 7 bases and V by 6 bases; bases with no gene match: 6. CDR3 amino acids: CASSQPGLAGGNEQFF. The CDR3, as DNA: TGTGCCAGCAGTCAGCCGGGACTAGCGGGAGGGAATGAGCAGTTCTTC.

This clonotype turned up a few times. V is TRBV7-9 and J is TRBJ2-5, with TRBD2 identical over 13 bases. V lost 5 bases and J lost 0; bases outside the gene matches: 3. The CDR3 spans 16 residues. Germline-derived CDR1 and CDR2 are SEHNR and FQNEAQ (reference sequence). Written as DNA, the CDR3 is TGTGCCAGCAGCCTCACTAGCGGGGGGGACCAAGAGACCCAGTACTTC. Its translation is CASSLTSGGDQETQYF.

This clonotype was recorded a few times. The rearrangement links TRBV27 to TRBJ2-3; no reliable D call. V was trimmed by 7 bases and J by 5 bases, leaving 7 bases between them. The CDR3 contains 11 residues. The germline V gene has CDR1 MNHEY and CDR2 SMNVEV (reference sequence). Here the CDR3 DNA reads TGTGCCAGCAAAGTTCTAGATACGCAGTATTTT. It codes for CASKVLDTQYF.

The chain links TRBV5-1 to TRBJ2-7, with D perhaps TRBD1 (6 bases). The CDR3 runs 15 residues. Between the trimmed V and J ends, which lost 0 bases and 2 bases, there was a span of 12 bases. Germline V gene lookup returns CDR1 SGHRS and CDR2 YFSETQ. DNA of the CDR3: TGCGCCAGCAGCTTGGCCATGGGACAACCCTACGAGCAGTACTTC. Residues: CASSLAMGQPYEQYF.

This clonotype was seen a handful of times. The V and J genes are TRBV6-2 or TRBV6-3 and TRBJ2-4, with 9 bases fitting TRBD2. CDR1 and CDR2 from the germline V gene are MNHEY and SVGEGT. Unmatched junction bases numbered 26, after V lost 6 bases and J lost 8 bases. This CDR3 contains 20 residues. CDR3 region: CASRGHGGRGGEDLLDIQYF. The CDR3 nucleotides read TGTGCCAGCAGGGGCCATGGTGGGCGGGGGGGCGAGGATCTCTTGGACATTCAGTACTTC.

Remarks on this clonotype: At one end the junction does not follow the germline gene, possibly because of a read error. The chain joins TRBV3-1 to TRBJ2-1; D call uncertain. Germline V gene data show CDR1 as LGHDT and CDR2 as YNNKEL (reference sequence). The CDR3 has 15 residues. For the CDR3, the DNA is TGTGCCAGCGGCCAGACCGGTAACACGTACAATGAGCAGTTCTTC. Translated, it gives CASGQTGNTYNEQFF.

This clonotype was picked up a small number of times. The CDR3 loop reads CAISESNCPQYF. The DNA of the CDR3 is TGTGCCATCAGTGAGTCGAATTGTCCGCAGTATTTT. The chain links TRBV10-3 to TRBJ2-3; no definite D call. The CDR3 has 12 residues. Looked up from germline, CDR1 is ENHRY and CDR2 is SYGVKD. V dropped 0 bases and J dropped 10 bases, with 8 bases sitting between them.

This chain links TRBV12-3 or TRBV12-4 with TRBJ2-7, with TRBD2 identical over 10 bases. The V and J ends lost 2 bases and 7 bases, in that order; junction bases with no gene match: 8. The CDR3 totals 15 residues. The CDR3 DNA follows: TGTGCCAGCAGTTTATCCGGGACTAGCGTCGATGAGCAGTACTTC. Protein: CASSLSGTSVDEQYF.

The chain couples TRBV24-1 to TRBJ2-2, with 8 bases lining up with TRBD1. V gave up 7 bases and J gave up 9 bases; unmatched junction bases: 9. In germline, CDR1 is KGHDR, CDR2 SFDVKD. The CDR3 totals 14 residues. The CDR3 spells CATRATGGSRELFF. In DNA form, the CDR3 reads TGTGCCACCAGGGCAACAGGGGGTTCGAGGGAGCTGTTTTTT.

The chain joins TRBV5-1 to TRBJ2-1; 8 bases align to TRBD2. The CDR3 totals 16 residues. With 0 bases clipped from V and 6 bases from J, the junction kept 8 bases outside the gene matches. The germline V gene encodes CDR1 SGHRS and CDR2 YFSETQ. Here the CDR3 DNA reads TGCGCCAGCAGCTTGGTGGAGCGGGAGAGCGGCAATGAGCAGTTCTTC. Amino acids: CASSLVERESGNEQFF.

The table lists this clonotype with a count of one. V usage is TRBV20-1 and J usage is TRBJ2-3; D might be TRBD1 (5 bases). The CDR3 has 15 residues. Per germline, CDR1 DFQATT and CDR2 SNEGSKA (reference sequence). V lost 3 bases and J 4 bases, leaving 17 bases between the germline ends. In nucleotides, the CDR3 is TGCAGTGCTAGTACGTTTGAATGGGGCGCAGATACGCAGTATTTT. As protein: CSASTFEWGADTQYF.

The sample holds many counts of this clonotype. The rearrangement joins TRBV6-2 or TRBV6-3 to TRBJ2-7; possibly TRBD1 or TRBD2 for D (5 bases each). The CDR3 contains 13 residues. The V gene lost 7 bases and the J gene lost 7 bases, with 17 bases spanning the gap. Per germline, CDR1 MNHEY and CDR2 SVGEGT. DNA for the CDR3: TGTGCCAGCACCAACGAGGGGTCGGGAGAGCAGTACTTC. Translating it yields CASTNEGSGEQYF.